These 22 T cell receptor beta chains were sequenced from one sample in a study of cytomegalovirus exposure and HLA in healthy donors. The PCR made use of 60 Vbeta and 13 Jbeta primers. Data came from immunoSEQ multiplex PCR; TCRdb stores just in-frame clones and leaves some out. The sample shows 100,000 or so clones, 84% of them seen only once. Input material: PBMCs. These receptors were collected from a woman between 18 and 30 years old in good health and CMV-seronegative.

V gene TRBV5-4 combines with J gene TRBJ1-1, with 9 bases fitting TRBD1. CDR3 size: 16 residues. J was trimmed by 10 bases and V by 1 base; bases with no gene match: 14. Germline loops: CDR1 SGHNT, CDR2 YYREEE (reference sequence). DNA for the CDR3: TGTGCCAGCAGCTTGTCCGGGACAGGGTCCCTTAGGGGAGCTTTCTTT. Protein sequence: CASSLSGTGSLRGAFF.

This rearrangement joins TRBV30 to TRBJ2-2, with 9 bases aligning to TRBD2. The CDR3 sequence is 17 residues long. Unmatched junction bases numbered 13, after V lost 8 bases and J lost 0 bases. The V gene's germline CDR1 is GTSNPN and CDR2 SVGIG (reference sequence). CDR3 in amino acids: CARLRARGGANTGELFF. The CDR3 nucleotides read TGTGCCCGTCTACGGGCGCGGGGGGGCGCGAACACCGGGGAGCTGTTTTTT.

The chain has TRBV29-1 and TRBJ2-1; D not certain. The germline gives CDR1 SQVTM, CDR2 ANQGSEA. The CDR3 length is 11 residues. Trimming left V 7 bases short and J 8 bases short, with 12 bases between. CDR3 in amino acids: CSASSVDEQFF. The CDR3 region has the DNA TGCAGCGCTTCCTCCGTAGATGAGCAGTTCTTC.

This clone was counted between two and nine times. The V call is TRBV7-2, the J call TRBJ2-7, with D maybe TRBD1 (6 bases). The CDR3 consists of 14 residues. Trimming took 5 bases from V and 2 from J, leaving 13 bases between them. Germline loops: CDR1 SGHTA, CDR2 FQGNSA. This CDR3 is CASSNNRVAYEQYF. In DNA, the CDR3 is TGTGCCAGCAGCAACAACAGGGTCGCCTACGAGCAGTACTTC.

Comment on this clone: Within the sample, other DNA sequences also encode this same CDR3. The genes are TRBV5-4 and TRBJ2-7; 8 bases map to TRBD1. The V and J ends lost 3 bases and 4 bases, in that order; junction bases with no gene match: 6. The CDR3 runs 14 residues. The germline CDR1 and CDR2 sequences are SGHNT and YYREEE (reference sequence). The CDR3 loop reads CASSSYRGIYEQYF. CDR3 in DNA: TGTGCCAGCAGCTCTTACAGGGGGATTTACGAGCAGTACTTC.

This clone was counted a few times. V and J are TRBV7-9 and TRBJ2-4, with TRBD2 as a possible D gene (6 bases). V was clipped by 4 bases and J by 16 bases, with 23 bases between them. The germline gives CDR1 SEHNR, CDR2 FQNEAQ (reference sequence). The CDR3 is 14 residues long. The CDR3 DNA reads as TGTGCCAGCAGCTCAGGACCCCGTACGACTAGACTTTACTTC. It codes for CASSSGPRTTRLYF.

The chain is built from TRBV11-2 and TRBJ2-3; D is perhaps TRBD2 (6 bases). Germline CDR1 and CDR2: SGHAT and FQNNGV. V was pared by 2 bases and J by 1 base, with 16 bases between. The CDR3 has 17 amino acids. The CDR3, as DNA: TGTGCCAGCAGCTTAAACCCCCTGGCGGGGCGCACAGATACGCAGTATTTT. It codes for CASSLNPLAGRTDTQYF. The variable domain in full, completed from reference TRBV11-2 and TRBJ2-3, reads EAGVAQSPRYKIIEKRQSVAFWCNPISGHATLYWYQQILGQGPKLLIQFQNNGVVDDSQLPKDRFSAERLKGVDSTLKIQPAKLEDSAVYLCASSLNPLAGRTDTQYFGPGTRLTVL.

The chain has TRBV28 and TRBJ2-1, with 8 bases aligning to TRBD1. CDR1 and CDR2 (germline): MDHEN, SYDVKM. This CDR3 region has 17 residues. V shed 3 bases, J shed 4 bases, and the junction held 11 bases outside the gene matches. The chain's CDR3 is CASSLGVGQGLYNEQFF. CDR3 bases: TGTGCCAGCAGTTTGGGAGTCGGACAGGGTCTTTACAATGAGCAGTTCTTC.

The chain combines TRBV4-3 with TRBJ2-7; D gene ambiguous. The CDR3 has 12 amino acids. Between the trimmed V and J ends, which lost 1 base and 7 bases, there was a span of 8 bases. Germline loops: CDR1 LGHNA, CDR2 YSLEER. The CDR3 nucleotides read TGCGCCAGCAGCCAAGGCCGAGGAGAGCAGTACTTC. Translation gives CASSQGRGEQYF.

The CDR3 bases are TGTGCCAGCTCCCCTCGCGGGGGGGCGTTTGCCGGGGAGCTGTTTTTT. Translating gives CASSPRGGAFAGELFF. The rearrangement joins TRBV18 to TRBJ2-2; 9 bases align to TRBD2. The V segment lost 6 bases and the J segment 6 bases; nucleotides outside the gene matches: 11. The germline V gene encodes CDR1 KGHSH and CDR2 LQKENI. The CDR3 is 16 residues long.

This sequence joins TRBV28 and TRBJ2-1; 14 nucleotides agree with TRBD2. The CDR3 has 19 amino acids. Trimming cost V 6 bases and J 8 bases; bases outside gene matches: 18. Germline CDR1 and CDR2: MDHEN and SYDVKM. The CDR3 DNA reads TGTGCCAGCAGCCCTGAGGGACTAGCGGGAGAAAGCCCTGGTGATGAGCAGTTCTTC. Its translation: CASSPEGLAGESPGDEQFF.

The CDR3 is CASSLVAGVGNEQFF. The DNA of the CDR3 is TGTGCCAGCAGCTTAGTAGCGGGGGTTGGCAATGAGCAGTTCTTC. The chain has TRBV11-2 and TRBJ2-1; 9 bases match TRBD2. Germline trimming cut 1 base from V and 6 bases from J; bases unmatched to any gene: 4. Germline V gene lookup returns CDR1 SGHAT and CDR2 FQNNGV. This CDR3 is 15 amino acids long. Full variable domain (missing parts from reference TRBV11-2 and TRBJ2-1): EAGVAQSPRYKIIEKRQSVAFWCNPISGHATLYWYQQILGQGPKLLIQFQNNGVVDDSQLPKDRFSAERLKGVDSTLKIQPAKLEDSAVYLCASSLVAGVGNEQFFGPGTRLTVL.

This chain connects TRBV7-2 to TRBJ1-4; TRBD1 matches 9 bases. The CDR3 covers 15 residues. The junction had 2 bases not matched to a gene; V was cut back by 1 base and J by 5 bases. CDR1 and CDR2 (germline): SGHTA, FQGNSA. The CDR3 protein is CASSLGQGDNEKLFF. The CDR3 DNA is TGTGCCAGCAGCTTAGGACAGGGGGACAATGAAAAACTGTTTTTT.

The rearrangement links TRBV7-9 to TRBJ2-1, with 11 nucleotides matching TRBD2. The CDR3 covers 16 residues. With V trimmed by 0 bases and J by 8 bases, 6 bases remained unmatched. Germline assignment: CDR1 SEHNR and CDR2 FQNEAQ (reference sequence). CDR3 sequence reads: CASSLALAGGLDEQFF. CDR3 in DNA: TGTGCCAGCAGCTTAGCTCTAGCGGGGGGTCTTGATGAGCAGTTCTTC.

The chain is built from TRBV25-1 and TRBJ2-7, with 7 nucleotides matching TRBD1. Trimming at V came to 6 bases and at J to 4 bases, leaving 6 bases not matched to a gene. The CDR3 length is 13 residues. Per germline, CDR1 MGHDK and CDR2 SYGVNS. The CDR3, as DNA: TGTGCCAGCAGACTAGGGGGCTCATACGAGCAGTACTTC. Its protein product is CASRLGGSYEQYF.

This clone was observed once. The genes are TRBV6-1 and TRBJ1-1; 8 bases align to TRBD1. V shed 1 base and J 7 bases; nucleotides not matched to a gene: 8. The germline V gene has CDR1 MNHNS and CDR2 SASEGT. The CDR3 covers 15 residues. The DNA for the CDR3 is TGTGCCAGCAGTGAAGAACTGCAGGGGGCCCATGAAGCTTTCTTT. Translating gives CASSEELQGAHEAFF.

The chain employs TRBV6-5 and TRBJ2-7, with D perhaps matching TRBD2 (5 bases). The CDR3 is 11 amino acids. Looked up from germline, CDR1 is MNHEY and CDR2 is SVGAGI. Trimming took off 8 bases at V and 1 base at J, with 6 bases between the two ends. The CDR3 DNA follows: TGTGCCAGCGGGGAGTCCTACGAGCAGTACTTC. This gives the protein CASGESYEQYF.

Concerning this clone: Without the conserved terminal phenylalanine or tryptophan, this CDR3 likely stems from a read error. The chain joins TRBV7-2 to TRBJ2-7; 7 nucleotides agree with TRBD1. Losses at the gene ends were 3 bases for V and 6 bases for J; bases not matched to a gene: 2. The CDR3 contains 12 residues. Germline assignment: CDR1 SGHTA and CDR2 FQGNSA. The CDR3 spells CASSLTGREQYL. CDR3 sequence (DNA): TGTGCCAGCAGCTTGACAGGGCGCGAGCAGTACCTC.

The V call is TRBV4-3, the J call TRBJ2-7, with 10 bases that match TRBD2. The germline V gene encodes CDR1 LGHNA and CDR2 YSLEER. J lost 5 bases, V lost 0 bases, and 7 bases had no gene match. CDR3 length: 16 amino acids. The CDR3 is CASSQDWSSGGHEQYF. As DNA, the CDR3 is TGCGCCAGCAGCCAAGATTGGTCTAGCGGGGGCCACGAGCAGTACTTC.

J is TRBJ2-7 and V is TRBV19; 7 positions match TRBD1. The CDR3 is made up of 15 amino acids. Germline assignment: CDR1 LNHDA and CDR2 SQIVND (reference sequence). Losses at the gene ends were 3 bases for V and 0 bases for J; bases not matched to a gene: 5. CDR3 sequence: CASSMGTEVSYEQYF. The CDR3 DNA reads TGTGCCAGTAGTATGGGGACAGAAGTCTCCTACGAGCAGTACTTC.

This chain connects TRBV28 to TRBJ1-2; TRBD1 matches at 10 bases. V gave up 6 bases and J gave up 4 bases; unmatched junction bases: 8. Germline values: CDR1 MDHEN, CDR2 SYDVKM. CDR3 length equals 15 residues. The CDR3 reads CASRIGTGAFYGYTF. For the CDR3, the DNA is TGTGCCAGCAGGATAGGGACAGGGGCCTTCTATGGCTACACCTTC.

The CDR3 here is CASSSNSGRNNEQFF. CDR3 in DNA: TGTGCCAGCAGCTCCAACAGCGGGAGAAACAATGAGCAGTTCTTC. This rearrangement joins TRBV7-8 to TRBJ2-1; 8 bases agree with TRBD2. The CDR3 consists of 15 residues. Germline lookup yields CDR1 SGHVS and CDR2 FQNEAQ. After removal of 4 bases from V and 5 bases from J, the junction contained 7 bases not matched to a gene.